The clone carrying this TCR beta chain came up a few times. These data originate in a study of early T cells in non-severe SARS-CoV-2 infection. Germline CDR1 reads SQVTM; CDR2 reads ANQGSEA. CDR3 length equals 13 residues. The ends were cut back, 3 bases at V and 3 bases at J, with 11 bases in the middle. TCRdb re-analysed the 5' RACE reads in MiXCR, keeping a single row per CDR3 protein. Altogether about 59,000 distinct CDR3 sequences are present, less than 15% being singletons, with the ten largest covering around a tenth. This TCR derives from an adult who was a healthcare worker with PCR-confirmed SARS-CoV-2 infection or an uninfected control (not recorded which). Source: whole blood, taken at baseline. The gene calls are TRBV29-1 and TRBJ1-2, with D perhaps TRBD1 (6 bases). This CDR3 is CSVDRQGYYGYTF. CDR3 DNA: TGCAGCGTTGATCGGCAGGGGTACTATGGCTACACCTTC.